This T cell receptor (beta chain) was obtained from a study of blood T cell repertoires in COVID-19. Study-wide context: Acute and convalescent COVID-19 specimens originated in the United States, Italy and Spain. The analysed material was cDNA or gDNA that came from T cells, B-cell-depleted T cells, or PBMCs.

V was pared by 3 bases and J by 5 bases, with 11 bases between. There are 14 residues in the CDR3. Germline assignment: CDR1 KGHSH and CDR2 LQKENI. Authors' data handling: Reference gene primers were amplified, and this amplification served to estimate nucleated cell counts. The method was immunoSEQ multiplex PCR; TCRdb's version includes in-frame clones alone and lacks a portion of them. V and J calls and clone size are as listed in that table; D and trimming were resolved from the DNA. Here the sample spans about 230,000 clones, 80% to 90% being singletons. This clone has only a few counts. The sequence was collected from a woman in her forties who had recovered from COVID-19. The chain uses TRBV18 and TRBJ1-5; weak D call: TRBD1 (6 bases). Sequenced: peripheral blood. This CDR3 reads CASSPNREDQPQHF. The DNA for the CDR3 is TGTGCCAGCTCACCCAACAGGGAAGATCAGCCCCAGCATTTT. The full variable domain, in which reference TRBV18 and TRBJ1-5 provide the parts outside the CDR3, is NAGVMQNPRHLVRRRGQEARLRCSPMKGHSHVYWYRQLPEEGLKFMVYLQKENIIDESGMPKERFSAEFPKEGPSILRIQQVVRGDSAAYFCASSPNREDQPQHFGDGTRLSIL.